This is a list of T cell receptor beta chains from one sample in a study of CD8 T cells in ankylosing spondylitis. Via MiXCR, TCRdb re-called the 5' RACE reads, giving one row per CDR3 protein. The profile shows 150,000 to 200,000 distinct CDR3 sequences, around 13% of them singletons. The sequenced material came from blood, either unsorted or a sorted T cell fraction (not recorded which). All receptors derive from a male donor with ankylosing spondylitis or in good health (not recorded which). The CDR3 runs from the conserved cysteine through the conserved F or W. The D gene is left open where the match is weak. Not all rows give a size; the values are once, few, many and, for expanded clones, a class.

d_gene,j_gene,abundance,v_gene,CDR3nt,CDR3aa
TRBD1,TRBJ2-7,few,TRBV11-2,TGTGCCAGCAGCTTCATGACAGGGCCCCTCTCCTACGAGCAGTACTTC,CASSFMTGPLSYEQYF
.,TRBJ2-5,few,TRBV5-5,TGTGCCAGCAGCTTGACAGCGGGCGACGAGACCCAGTACTTC,CASSLTAGDETQYF
TRBD2,TRBJ2-1,few,TRBV3-1,TGTGCCAGCAGCCAAGATCGACTAGCGGGAGTTTTCAATGAGCAGTTCTTC,CASSQDRLAGVFNEQFF
.,TRBJ2-1,few,TRBV20-1,TGCAGTGCTAGAGATCAAGGGACCATCTCCTACAATGAGCAGTTCTTC,CSARDQGTISYNEQFF
TRBD2,TRBJ2-2,few,TRBV4-1,TGCGCCAGCAGCAATCCGGGACTAGCGGCCACCGGGGAGCTGTTTTTT,CASSNPGLAATGELFF
TRBD2,TRBJ2-3,few,TRBV12-3/TRBV12-4,TGTGCCAGCAGTTTAGGTTTGGGACTAGCGTTGGATACGCAGTATTTT,CASSLGLGLALDTQYF
TRBD1,TRBJ1-2,.,TRBV6-2/TRBV6-3,TGTGCCAGCACCGATTGGGCAGAGGGACAGGGCTACTATGGCTACACCTTC,CASTDWAEGQGYYGYTF
TRBD1,TRBJ2-7,few,TRBV9,TGTGCCAGCAGCGGACCCGGGACAGGGGCCAACGAGCAGTACTTC,CASSGPGTGANEQYF
.,TRBJ1-1,few,TRBV6-5,TGTGCCAGCAGTTACTCCTCAAACACTGAAGCTTTCTTT,CASSYSSNTEAFF
.,TRBJ2-5,.,TRBV11-1,TGTGCCAGCAGCTTTAGGGGTTACCAAGAGACCCAGTACTTC,CASSFRGYQETQYF
.,TRBJ2-1,many,TRBV12-3/TRBV12-4,TGTGCCAGCATGGGGAGTGAGCAGTTCTTC,CASMGSEQFF
TRBD2,TRBJ2-1,few,TRBV10-3,TGTGCCATCAGGGTGACTAGCGGGAGCGACTACAATGAGCAGTTCTTC,CAIRVTSGSDYNEQFF
TRBD2,TRBJ2-1,few,TRBV2,TGTGCCAGCAGTCCCACTAGCGGGGAGTACAATGAGCAGTTCTTC,CASSPTSGEYNEQFF
.,TRBJ2-5,many,TRBV12-3/TRBV12-4,TGTGCCAGCACCCCGACGTTTCAAGAGACCCAGTACTTC,CASTPTFQETQYF
.,TRBJ1-2,.,TRBV12-5,TGTGCTAGTGGTTTGGCCGACACCGCTCATAACTATGGCTACACCTTC,CASGLADTAHNYGYTF
TRBD2,TRBJ2-5,.,TRBV20-1,TGCAGTGCTAGAACCGGGAGGGCCAGCTGGAAAGAGACCCAGTACTTC,CSARTGRASWKETQYF